This TCR beta chain was found in a study of pediatric ulcerative colitis. General study points: Total lymphocyte DNA, not sorted subsets, was the template.

Sequencing depth was up to 500,000 reads per sample. Method: immunoSEQ multiplex PCR; TCRdb's copy keeps in-frame clones and lacks some. The top ten hold more than 20% of the sample, which has fewer than 45,000 clones, around four fifths seen once. Concerning this clone: The antigen is undetermined.

The specimen was blood. This sequence was found in a girl aged 5-17 years with moderate ulcerative colitis.

As DNA, the CDR3 is TGTGCCAGCAGCCAGAGGACAACCAGGAATGAAAAACTGTTTTTT. It translates to CASSQRTTRNEKLFF. The chain couples TRBV11-1 to TRBJ1-4; possible D gene TRBD1, 5 bases. Germline V lookup: CDR1 SGHAT, CDR2 FQDESV (reference sequence). This CDR3 has 15 amino acids. V lost 5 bases and J lost 5, with 15 bases in between.